The T cell receptor beta chain described here comes from a study of blood T cell repertoires in COVID-19. On the study more broadly: Samples taken during acute and convalescent COVID-19 were collected in the United States, Italy and Spain.

Measured with immunoSEQ multiplex PCR; TCRdb has only the in-frame clones, and not every one. The table includes a few hundred thousand clones, roughly nine tenths detected once. Participant-given clinical history determined each cohort assignment. Among Cohort 3 donors, those recovered had two negative PCRs, clearance, or symptom resolution. The CDR3 loop spans 17 amino acids. The germline CDR1 and CDR2 sequences are LGHDT and YNNKEL (reference sequence). The V and J ends lost 1 base and 7 bases, in that order; junction bases with no gene match: 9. The V call is TRBV3-1 (or the pseudogene TRBV3-2), the J call TRBJ2-1; the match to TRBD2 covers 11 bases. Specimen: PBMCs or T cells enriched from blood (not recorded which). This clonotype was obtained from a man younger than 35 who had recovered from COVID-19. The CDR3 DNA sequence: TGTGCCAGCAGCCAAGTAATGACTAGCGGGGCGGGGAATGAGCAGTTCTTC. Translated: CASSQVMTSGAGNEQFF.